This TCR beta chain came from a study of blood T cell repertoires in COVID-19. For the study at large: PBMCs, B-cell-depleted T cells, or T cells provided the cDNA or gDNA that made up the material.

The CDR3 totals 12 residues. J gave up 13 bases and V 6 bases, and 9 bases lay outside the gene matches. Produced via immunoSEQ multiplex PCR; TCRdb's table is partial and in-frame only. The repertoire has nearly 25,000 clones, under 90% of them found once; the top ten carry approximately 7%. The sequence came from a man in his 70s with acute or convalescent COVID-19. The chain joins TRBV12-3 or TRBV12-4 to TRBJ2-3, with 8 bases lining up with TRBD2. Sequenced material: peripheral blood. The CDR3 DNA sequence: TGTGCCAGCAGCCCCCCCGGGGGGGCCGAGTATTTT. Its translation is CASSPPGGAEYF.